This TCR beta chain was identified in a study of blood T cell repertoires in COVID-19. The wider study: Donors in the United States, Italy and Spain gave samples during acute or convalescent COVID-19.

Assay used: immunoSEQ multiplex PCR; TCRdb lists only in-frame clones, some missing. The sample consists of 95,000 to 100,000 clones, 70% to 85% of them appearing once. V dropped 1 base and J dropped 5; count of bases not matched to a gene: 9. The CDR3 contains 18 residues. Looked up from germline, CDR1 is KGHSH and CDR2 is LQKENI. The rearrangement uses TRBV18 and TRBJ2-5; TRBD2 agrees at 14 bases. The sequence came from a man between 65 and 80 years old with acute or convalescent COVID-19. Sequencing input: peripheral blood. The CDR3 spells CASSPLSGLAGVWETQYF. CDR3 DNA sequence: TGTGCCAGCTCACCACTTTCGGGACTAGCGGGAGTCTGGGAGACCCAGTACTTC.